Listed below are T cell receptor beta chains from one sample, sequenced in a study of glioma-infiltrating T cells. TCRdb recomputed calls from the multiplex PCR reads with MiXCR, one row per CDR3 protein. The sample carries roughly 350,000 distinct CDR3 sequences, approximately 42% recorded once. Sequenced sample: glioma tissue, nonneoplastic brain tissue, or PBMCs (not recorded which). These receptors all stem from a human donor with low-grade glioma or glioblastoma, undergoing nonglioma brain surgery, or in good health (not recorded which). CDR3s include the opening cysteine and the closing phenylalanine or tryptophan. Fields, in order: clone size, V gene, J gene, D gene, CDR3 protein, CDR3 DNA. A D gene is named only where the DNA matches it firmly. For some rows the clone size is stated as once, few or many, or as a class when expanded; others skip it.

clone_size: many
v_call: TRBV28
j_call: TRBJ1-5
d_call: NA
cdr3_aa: CASTPIGEGWNQPQHF
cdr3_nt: TGTGCCAGCACTCCTATCGGAGAGGGGTGGAATCAGCCCCAGCATTTT

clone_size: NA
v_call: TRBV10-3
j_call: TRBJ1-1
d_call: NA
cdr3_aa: CAIRTRGVADTEAFF
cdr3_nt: TGTGCCATCAGGACGAGAGGGGTGGCGGACACTGAAGCTTTCTTT

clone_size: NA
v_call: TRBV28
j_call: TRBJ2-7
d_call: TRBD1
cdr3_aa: CAIRATGGTYEQYF
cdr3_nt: TGTGCCATCAGAGCGACAGGGGGCACCTACGAGCAGTACTTC

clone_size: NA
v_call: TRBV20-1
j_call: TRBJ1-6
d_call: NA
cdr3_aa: CSASGAGRYSPLHF
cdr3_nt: TGCAGTGCTAGTGGGGCAGGGCGGTATTCACCCCTCCACTTT

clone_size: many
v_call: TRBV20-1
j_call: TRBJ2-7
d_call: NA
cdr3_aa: CSASRRGLSYEQYF
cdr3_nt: TGCAGTGCTTCCCGGCGGGGACTCAGCTACGAGCAGTACTTC

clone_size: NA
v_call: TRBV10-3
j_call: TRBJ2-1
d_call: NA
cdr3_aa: CAISDPRLGYNEQFF
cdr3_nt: TGTGCCATCAGTGACCCGAGACTAGGTTACAATGAGCAGTTCTTC

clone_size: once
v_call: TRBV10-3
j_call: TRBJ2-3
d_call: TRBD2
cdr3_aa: CAISVSLAGDTDTQYF
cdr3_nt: TGTGCCATCAGTGTGTCGCTAGCGGGAGACACAGATACGCAGTATTTT

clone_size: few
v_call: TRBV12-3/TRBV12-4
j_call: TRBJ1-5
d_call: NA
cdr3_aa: CASSSVRFSNQPQHF
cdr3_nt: TGTGCCAGCAGCTCCGTACGATTCAGCAATCAGCCCCAGCATTTT

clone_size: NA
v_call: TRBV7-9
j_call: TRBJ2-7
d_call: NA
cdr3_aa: CASSLKLANEQYF
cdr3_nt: TGTGCCAGCAGCTTAAAACTCGCGAACGAGCAGTACTTC

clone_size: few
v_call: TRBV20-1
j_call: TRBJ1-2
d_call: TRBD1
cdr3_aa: CSAWDREGYGYTF
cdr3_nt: TGCAGTGCATGGGACAGGGAGGGATATGGCTACACCTTC

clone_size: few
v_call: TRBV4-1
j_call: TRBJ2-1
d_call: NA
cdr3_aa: CASSQDPAVSNEQFF
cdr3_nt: TGCGCCAGCAGCCAAGATCCAGCGGTTAGCAATGAGCAGTTCTTC

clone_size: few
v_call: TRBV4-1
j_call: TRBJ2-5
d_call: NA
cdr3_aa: CASSQAARPQETQYF
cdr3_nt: TGCGCCAGCAGCCAAGCAGCACGGCCCCAAGAGACCCAGTACTTC

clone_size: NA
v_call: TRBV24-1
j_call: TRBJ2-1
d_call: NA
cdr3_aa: CANSDFLVSEQFF
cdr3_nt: TGTGCCAACAGTGATTTCTTAGTAAGTGAGCAGTTCTTC

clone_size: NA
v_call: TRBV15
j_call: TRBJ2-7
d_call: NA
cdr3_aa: CATSREVGNRDNYEQYF
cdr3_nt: TGTGCCACCAGCAGAGAAGTAGGGAACAGGGACAACTACGAGCAGTACTTC

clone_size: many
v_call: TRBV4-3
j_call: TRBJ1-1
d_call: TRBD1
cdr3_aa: CASSLWTGVTEAFF
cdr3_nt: TGCGCCAGCAGCCTATGGACAGGGGTCACTGAAGCTTTCTTT

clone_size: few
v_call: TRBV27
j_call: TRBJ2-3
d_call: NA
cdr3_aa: CASSSLHKGQNTQYF
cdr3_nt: TGTGCCAGCAGTTCACTTCATAAAGGCCAAAATACGCAGTATTTT

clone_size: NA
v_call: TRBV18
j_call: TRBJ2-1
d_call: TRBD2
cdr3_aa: CASSPGLAGANERFF
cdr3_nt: TGTGCCAGCTCACCAGGACTAGCGGGAGCTAATGAGCGGTTCTTC

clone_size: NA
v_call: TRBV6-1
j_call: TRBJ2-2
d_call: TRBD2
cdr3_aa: CASSYRALTSGNTGELFF
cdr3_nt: TGTGCCAGCAGCTACAGGGCCCTGACTAGCGGGAACACCGGGGAGCTGTTTTTT

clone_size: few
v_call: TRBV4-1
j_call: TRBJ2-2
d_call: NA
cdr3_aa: CASSQEAYGELFF
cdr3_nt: TGCGCCAGCAGCCAAGAGGCGTACGGGGAGCTGTTTTTT

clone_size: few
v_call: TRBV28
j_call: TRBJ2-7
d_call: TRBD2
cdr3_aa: CASSPASGRPSSYEQYF
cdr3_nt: TGTGCCAGCAGCCCTGCCAGCGGGAGGCCCAGCTCCTACGAGCAGTACTTC

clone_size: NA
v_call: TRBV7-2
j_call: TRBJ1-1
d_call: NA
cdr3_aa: CASSLRRGPQMNTEALF
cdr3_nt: TGTGCCAGCAGCTTAAGGCGGGGGCCCCAGATGAACACTGAAGCTCTCTTT

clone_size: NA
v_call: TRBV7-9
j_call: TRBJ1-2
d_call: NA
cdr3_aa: CASIFDGTNNYGYTF
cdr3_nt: TGTGCCAGCATCTTTGACGGGACAAATAACTATGGCTACACCTTC

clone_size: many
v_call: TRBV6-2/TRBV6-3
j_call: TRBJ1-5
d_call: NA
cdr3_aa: CASSPGPNQPQHF
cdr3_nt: TGTGCCAGCAGCCCAGGACCGAATCAGCCCCAGCATTTT

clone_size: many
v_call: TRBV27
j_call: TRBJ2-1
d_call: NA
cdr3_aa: CASSLLGWDEQFF
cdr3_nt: TGTGCCAGCAGTTTATTGGGTTGGGATGAGCAGTTCTTC

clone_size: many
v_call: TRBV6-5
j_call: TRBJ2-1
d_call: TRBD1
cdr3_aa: CASSYYPGQGRPEQFF
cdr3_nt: TGTGCCAGCAGTTACTATCCGGGACAGGGAAGGCCTGAGCAGTTCTTC

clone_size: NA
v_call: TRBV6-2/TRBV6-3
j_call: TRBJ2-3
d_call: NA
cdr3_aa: CASTSSGTPFTQYF
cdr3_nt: TGTGCCAGCACTTCGTCCGGGACTCCTTTTACGCAGTATTTT

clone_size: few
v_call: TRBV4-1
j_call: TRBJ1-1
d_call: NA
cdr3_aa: CASSRRQTNTEAFF
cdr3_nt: TGCGCCAGCAGCCGTAGACAGACTAACACTGAAGCTTTCTTT

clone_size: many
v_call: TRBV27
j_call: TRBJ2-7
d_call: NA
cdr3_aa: CASSLLPGGVYEQYF
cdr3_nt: TGTGCCAGCAGTTTACTTCCAGGGGGGGTCTACGAGCAGTACTTC

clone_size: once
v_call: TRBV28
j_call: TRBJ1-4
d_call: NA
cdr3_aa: CASSSEKVDEKLFF
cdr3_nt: TGTGCCAGCAGTTCGGAGAAAGTGGATGAAAAACTGTTTTTT

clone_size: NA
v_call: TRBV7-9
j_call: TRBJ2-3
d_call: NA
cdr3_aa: CASSLVAVGTDTQYF
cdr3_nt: TGTGCCAGCAGCTTAGTTGCGGTAGGGACAGATACGCAGTATTTT

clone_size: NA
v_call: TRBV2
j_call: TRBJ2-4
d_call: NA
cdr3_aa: CASSELALAKNIQYF
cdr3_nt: TGTGCCAGCAGTGAACTAGCCCTAGCCAAAAACATTCAGTACTTC

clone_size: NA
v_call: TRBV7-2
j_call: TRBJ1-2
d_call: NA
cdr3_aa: CASRRGPDYGYTF
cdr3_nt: TGTGCCAGCCGCAGGGGTCCGGACTATGGCTACACCTTC

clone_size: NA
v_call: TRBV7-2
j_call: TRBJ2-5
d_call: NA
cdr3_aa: CASSRTGATEETQYF
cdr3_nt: TGTGCCAGCAGCCGGACGGGGGCCACAGAAGAGACCCAGTACTTC

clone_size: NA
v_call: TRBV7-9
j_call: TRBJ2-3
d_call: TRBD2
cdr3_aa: CASSLAWLAGVRGDTQYF
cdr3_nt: TGTGCCAGCAGCTTAGCGTGGCTAGCGGGAGTTCGAGGAGATACGCAGTATTTT

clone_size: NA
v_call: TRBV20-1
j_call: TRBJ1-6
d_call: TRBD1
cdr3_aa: CSAEQGSSSHLHF
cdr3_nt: TGCAGTGCTGAACAGGGGTCCTCTTCACACCTCCACTTT

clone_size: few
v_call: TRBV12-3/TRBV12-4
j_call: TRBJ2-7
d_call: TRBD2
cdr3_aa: CASTPGLAVFPYEQYF
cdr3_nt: TGTGCCAGCACCCCGGGACTAGCGGTCTTCCCCTACGAGCAGTACTTC

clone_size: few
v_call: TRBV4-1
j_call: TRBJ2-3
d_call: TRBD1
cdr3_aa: CASSQLTGSDTQYF
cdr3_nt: TGCGCCAGCAGCCAATTGACAGGGTCAGATACGCAGTATTTT

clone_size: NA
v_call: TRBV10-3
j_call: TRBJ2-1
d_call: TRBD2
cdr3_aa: CAISESGGLAGNNEQFF
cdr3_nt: TGTGCCATCAGTGAGTCGGGGGGACTAGCGGGGAACAATGAGCAGTTCTTC

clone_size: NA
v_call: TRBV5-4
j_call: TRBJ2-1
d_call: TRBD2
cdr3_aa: CASSPGGASEQFF
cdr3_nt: TGTGCCAGCAGCCCCGGGGGGGCGAGTGAGCAGTTCTTC

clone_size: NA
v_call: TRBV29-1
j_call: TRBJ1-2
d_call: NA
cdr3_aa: CSVEGYSRRSYGYTF
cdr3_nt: TGCAGCGTTGAAGGGTACTCCAGGAGGTCCTATGGCTACACCTTC

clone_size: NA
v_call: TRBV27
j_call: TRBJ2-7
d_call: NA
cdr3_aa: CASSVYLGPVYF
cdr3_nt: TGTGCCAGCAGTGTCTACCTAGGACCGGTGTACTTC

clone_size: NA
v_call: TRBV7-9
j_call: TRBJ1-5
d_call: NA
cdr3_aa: CASTPDGLHNQPQHF
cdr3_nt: TGTGCCAGCACCCCGGACGGCCTTCACAATCAGCCCCAGCATTTT